A selection of T cell receptor beta chains follows, all from one sample in a study of Ad26.COV2.S vaccination and SARS-CoV-2 variants. Repertoires were generated with immunoSEQ multiplex PCR, while TCRdb's copy carries only in-frame clones and drops some. Here the sample spans some 350,000 clones, around 83% being singletons. The sample in question was peripheral blood, obtained in a trial of Ad26.COV2.S vaccine versus placebo. Every receptor here comes from a person between 18 and 60 years old who received the Ad26.COV2.S COVID-19 vaccine or a placebo. CDR3s include the opening cysteine and the closing phenylalanine or tryptophan.

V gene,CDR3 protein
TRBV6-2/TRBV6-3,CASSYHSLYEQYF
TRBV10-3,CASADSYEQYF
TRBV11-2,CASSSGRTGLWTEAFF
TRBV7-2,CASSLWGGSNEKLFF
TRBV29-1,CSVGQGNEKLFF
TRBV12-5,CASGLVWGLSYEQYF
TRBV5-6,CASSLREVDTQYF
TRBV5-6,CASSLGQETQYF
TRBV18,CASSPSPTGDGYTF
TRBV2,CASTSQDYEQYF
TRBV5-1,CASSLYSGMGDTQYF
TRBV30,CAWNRGPTNEKLFF
TRBV9,CASSPRWGGGMEGYTF
TRBV30,CAWGPGGPDQPQHF
TRBV11-2,CASSLVPRASNTGELFF
TRBV12-3/TRBV12-4,CASSPARDHGYTF
TRBV5-1,CASSPRDRDLYGYTF
TRBV7-8,CASSLNFPVGGTNTGELFF
TRBV6-6,CASRGQGQTSGNTIYF
TRBV18,CASSSTGTSGSFVVVQYF
TRBV19,CASSYGGANYGYTF
TRBV19,CASRLTHSNQPQHF
TRBV2,CASSWREADTQYF
TRBV5-1,CASSLGAGVRTDTQYF
TRBV27,CASSLWASGGHEQFF
TRBV10-3,CAISGQGGGFEAFF
TRBV30,CAWSAGGPGDTQYF
TRBV4-1,CASSQGGPPNTEAFF
TRBV19,CASSPVYNEQFF
TRBV30,CAWSVLLVGPSYEQYF
TRBV3-1/TRBV3-2,CASRLAGVETQYF
TRBV29-1,CSVAGTGLTEAFF
TRBV18,CATPLGVGGELFF
TRBV5-8,CASSLGRGSPLHF
TRBV19,CASSTSRTGSLYNEQFF
TRBV7-2,CASSTGLSYEQYF
TRBV11-2,CASSLDFGDQPQHF
TRBV7-2,CASRSDRAGNTEAFF
TRBV4-3,CASSQDMASYEQYF
TRBV19,CASSTTPGTGGRQPQHF
TRBV6-2/TRBV6-3,CASSTGTYPNEQFF